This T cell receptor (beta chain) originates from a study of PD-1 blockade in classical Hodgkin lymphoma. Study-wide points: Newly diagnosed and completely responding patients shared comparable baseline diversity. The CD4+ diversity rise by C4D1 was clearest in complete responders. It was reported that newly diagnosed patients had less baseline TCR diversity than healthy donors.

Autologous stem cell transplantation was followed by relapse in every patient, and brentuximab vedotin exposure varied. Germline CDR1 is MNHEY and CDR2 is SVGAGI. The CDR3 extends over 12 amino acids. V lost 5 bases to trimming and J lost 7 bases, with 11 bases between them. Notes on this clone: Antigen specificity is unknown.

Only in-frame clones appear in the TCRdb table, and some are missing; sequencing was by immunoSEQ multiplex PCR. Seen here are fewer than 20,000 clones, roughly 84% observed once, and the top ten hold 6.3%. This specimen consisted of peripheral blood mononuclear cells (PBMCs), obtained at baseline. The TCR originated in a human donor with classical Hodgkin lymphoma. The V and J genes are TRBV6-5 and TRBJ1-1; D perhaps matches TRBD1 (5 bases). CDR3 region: CASSLTTGEAFF. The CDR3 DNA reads TGTGCCAGCAGTCTCACCACAGGTGAAGCTTTCTTT.